This T cell receptor (beta chain) was obtained from a study of OX40 agonist ivuxolimab in advanced cancers. CDR3 length: 16 residues. Germline CDR1 and CDR2: SGHDT and YYEEEE. The V and J ends lost 1 base and 4 bases, in that order; junction bases with no gene match: 5. Using immunoSEQ multiplex PCR, the repertoire was profiled, and TCRdb retains in-frame clones only, with some absent. Altogether over 55,000 clones are present, around 80% being singletons, with the ten largest covering roughly 2.1%. Sequenced material: CD4+ or CD8+ T cells sorted from blood, taken in a trial of the OX40 agonist ivuxolimab. The clonotype originates from an adult with an advanced solid tumor such as melanoma, head and neck, liver or kidney cancer. The genes are TRBV5-6 and TRBJ2-6, with 7 bases lining up with TRBD2. The CDR3 loop is CASSLLGRAGANVLTF. Written as DNA, the CDR3 is TGTGCCAGCAGCTTGCTAGGGAGGGCAGGGGCCAACGTCCTGACTTTC.